This T cell receptor (beta chain) was profiled in a study of blood T cell repertoires in COVID-19. For the study at large: The samples span acute and convalescent COVID-19 from the United States, Italy and Spain. Sources were T cells, B-cell-depleted T cells, or PBMCs; the material itself was cDNA or gDNA.

Only in-frame clones appear in the TCRdb table, and some are missing; sequencing was by immunoSEQ multiplex PCR. The sample shows 130,000 to 150,000 clones, roughly 80% of them seen only once. Germline loops: CDR1 SGHRS, CDR2 YFSETQ. This CDR3 region has 12 residues. Trimming cost V 2 bases and J 3 bases, with 5 bases left between them. The material sequenced was peripheral blood. This chain connects TRBV5-1 to TRBJ1-1; D is uncertain. The clonotype comes from a man aged 45-65 years with active or convalescent COVID-19. CDR3 amino acids: CASSFRDTEAFF. Here the CDR3 DNA reads TGCGCCAGCAGCTTCCGGGACACTGAAGCTTTCTTT.